These 20 T cell receptor beta chains came from one sample sequenced in a study of blood T cells in healthy people across ages (dated by TCRdb to the mid-2010s). Libraries were built with 5' RACE. This sample was sequenced with an Illumina HiSeq 2500. The second PCR ran for roughly 7 to 12 cycles and used a J-beta primer mix along with a sample-barcoded 5' primer. TCRdb ran its own pipeline on the public reads, namely fastp trimming at Q25 and MiXCR clone calling, and kept in-frame beta chains. A single entry per CDR3 protein holds the most common genes and DNA from its merged rows. Present in this sample are about 640,000 distinct CDR3 sequences, around 54% of which were seen just once. The ten largest clones represent around 37% of the sample. Sequencing was carried out using blood. The source of these receptors is a man in his sixties in good health.

The chain has TRBV27 and TRBJ1-6; D is uncertain. The V gene's germline CDR1 is MNHEY and CDR2 SMNVEV (reference sequence). The CDR3 is 16 residues long. The ends were cut back, 3 bases at V and 7 bases at J, with 16 bases in the middle. CDR3 DNA sequence: TGTGCCAGCAGTTTGCGAATTGGTAGAATGAATTCACCCCTCCACTTT. It yields the protein CASSLRIGRMNSPLHF.

J is TRBJ2-7 and V is TRBV5-1; 9 bases fit TRBD1. The junction had 3 bases not matched to a gene; V was cut back by 5 bases and J by 0 bases. The length of the CDR3 is 14 residues. The germline V gene has CDR1 SGHRS and CDR2 YFSETQ. CDR3 sequence reads: CASRWTGDSYEQYF. CDR3 coding DNA: TGCGCCAGCAGATGGACAGGGGACTCCTACGAGCAGTACTTC.

V usage is TRBV12-3 or TRBV12-4 and J usage is TRBJ2-1; 14 nucleotides agree with TRBD2. The V gene end was trimmed by 5 bases and the J gene end by 15 bases; junction bases not matched to a gene: 6. The CDR3 runs to 13 residues. DNA for the CDR3: TGTGCCAGCAGTAAGGGGACTAGCGGGAGTCCGTTCTTC. Its translation is CASSKGTSGSPFF.

In its sample, this clonotype was seen once. V and J are TRBV9 and TRBJ1-2; 7 positions agree with TRBD1. Unmatched junction bases numbered 4, after V lost 3 bases and J lost 5 bases. Germline lookup yields CDR1 SGDLS and CDR2 YYNGEE. This CDR3 contains 13 residues. DNA for the CDR3: TGTGCCAGCAGCGCCACCAGGGGGTATGGCTACACCTTC. It encodes CASSATRGYGYTF.

The rearrangement joins TRBV10-3 to TRBJ2-4; TRBD1 matches at 7 bases. TRBJ2-7 matches the DNA end more closely, so the J call is doubtful. Germline assignment: CDR1 ENHRY and CDR2 SYGVKD. This CDR3 is 14 amino acids long. The CDR3 DNA is TGTGCCATCAGTGAACCGGGACAGCAGTACGAGCAGTACTTC. As protein: CAISEPGQQYEQYF.

This chain joins TRBV6-2 or TRBV6-3 and TRBJ2-6; maybe TRBD2 (5 bases). The CDR3 is 13 residues long. Germline-derived CDR1 and CDR2 are MNHEY and SVGEGT. The V gene lost 11 bases and the J gene lost 1 base, with 9 bases spanning the gap. CDR3 region: CAGGFSGANVLTF. DNA of the CDR3: TGTGCCGGCGGGTTTTCTGGGGCCAACGTCCTGACTTTC.

CDR3 protein: CASSLSRGQGEQYF. CDR3 bases: TGTGCCAGCAGCTTAAGTAGGGGACAGGGCGAGCAGTACTTC. J is TRBJ2-7 and V is TRBV7-8; 9 nucleotides match TRBD1. Germline CDR1 and CDR2: SGHVS and FQNEAQ. The CDR3 is 14 amino acids. The J segment lost 6 bases and the V segment lost 2 bases, leaving 5 bases of the junction unmatched.

The V gene is TRBV7-2, the J gene TRBJ2-1; possible D gene TRBD2, 6 bases. CDR3 length: 15 amino acids. Germline V gene sequence: CDR1 SGHTA, CDR2 FQGNSA. Trimming removed 7 bases at V and 2 bases at J, with 15 bases between. The CDR3 spells CASTTGGATYNEQFF. CDR3 DNA sequence: TGTGCCAGCACCACCGGAGGGGCCACCTACAATGAGCAGTTCTTC.

This clonotype has a handful of counts. This chain uses TRBV20-1 with TRBJ1-2, with 8 bases identical to TRBD1. The CDR3 length is 17 residues. Losses at the gene ends were 5 bases for V and 2 bases for J; bases not matched to a gene: 16. Germline V gene lookup returns CDR1 DFQATT and CDR2 SNEGSKA (reference sequence). CDR3 in amino acids: CSADMDRALFQNYGYTF. In DNA form, the CDR3 reads TGCAGTGCTGATATGGACAGGGCCCTCTTTCAAAACTATGGCTACACCTTC.

The rearrangement joins TRBV4-2 to TRBJ2-5; D is uncertain. Trimming left V 0 bases short and J 5 bases short, with 10 bases between. The CDR3 has 14 amino acids. Germline-derived CDR1 and CDR2 are LGHNA and YNFKEQ. CDR3 region: CASSQDADFETQYF. The CDR3 region has the DNA TGTGCCAGCAGCCAAGATGCCGACTTTGAGACCCAGTACTTC.

This clonotype showed up just a few times. J is TRBJ1-1 and V is TRBV5-1; D unclear. This CDR3 is built from 16 residues. Per the germline V gene, CDR1 is SGHRS and CDR2 is YFSETQ. Trimming pared 2 bases from V and 3 bases from J, leaving 17 bases between. The DNA for the CDR3 is TGCGCCAGCAGCTTATTTTTTTGGCCACATGACACTGAAGCTTTCTTT. It specifies CASSLFFWPHDTEAFF.

This chain connects TRBV3-1 to TRBJ2-1; D is undetermined. This CDR3 is 15 amino acids long. V lost 1 base and J lost 8, with 15 bases in between. Germline CDR1 reads LGHDT; CDR2 reads YNNKEL (reference sequence). The CDR3 DNA sequence: TGTGCCAGCAGCCAAGGGGCCGACCCCCTCTATGAGCAGTTCTTC. As protein: CASSQGADPLYEQFF.

The rearrangement links TRBV14 to TRBJ2-5; D possibly uses TRBD1 or TRBD2 (5 bases each). The better agreement between TRBJ2-7 and the DNA end casts doubt on the J call. Germline values: CDR1 SGHDN, CDR2 FVKESK. The CDR3 consists of 16 residues. The CDR3 bases are TGTGCCAGCAGCCAAGGCTATTCCCGGGGTGGGGGCGAGCAGTACTTC. Amino acid sequence: CASSQGYSRGGGEQYF.

The V gene is TRBV2, the J gene TRBJ1-6; 7 nucleotides match TRBD1. J lost 7 bases, V lost 6 bases, and 6 bases had no gene match. The germline CDR1 and CDR2 sequences are SNHLY and FYNNEI. This CDR3 is 14 amino acids long. In nucleotides, the CDR3 is TGTGCCAGCAGATCCGGGACAGCAAATTCACCCCTCCACTTT. This encodes CASRSGTANSPLHF.

This rearrangement joins TRBV3-1 to TRBJ2-6; D remains unclear. Trimming took off 3 bases at V and 1 base at J, with 7 bases between the two ends. Germline CDR1 is LGHDT and CDR2 is YNNKEL (reference sequence). The CDR3 has 15 residues. As DNA, the CDR3 is TGTGCCAGCAGCCAGGACCTATCTGGGGCCAACGTCCTGACTTTC. It is translated as CASSQDLSGANVLTF.

This clonotype was observed a single time. J is TRBJ2-5 and V is TRBV6-5; TRBD1 matches 8 bases. Germline V gene sequence: CDR1 MNHEY, CDR2 SVGAGI. V was clipped by 2 bases and J by 5 bases; unmatched bases: 7. The CDR3 consists of 15 residues. In nucleotides, the CDR3 is TGTGCCAGCAGTTACGAGAACAGGGGGAGGGAGACCCAGTACTTC. Amino acid sequence: CASSYENRGRETQYF.

The chain uses TRBV6-1 and TRBJ1-5; TRBD1 is a possible D gene (5 bases). Germline V gene data show CDR1 as MNHNS and CDR2 as SASEGT. This CDR3 comprises 16 residues. V lost 9 bases, J lost 4 bases, and 22 bases lay in between. This CDR3 reads CASVAYRDLPNQPQHF. The CDR3 DNA reads TGTGCCAGTGTTGCCTACCGGGACCTCCCGAATCAGCCCCAGCATTTT.

This chain joins TRBV12-3 or TRBV12-4 and TRBJ2-2, with D unclear. The V end lost 5 bases, the J end lost 7 bases, and 14 bases lay between the germline ends. The CDR3 is made up of 14 amino acids. CDR3 loop: CASSPRSVGGELFF. DNA of the CDR3: TGTGCCAGCAGTCCAAGGTCCGTGGGCGGGGAGCTGTTTTTT.

This chain connects TRBV6-6 to TRBJ2-7; no definite D call. CDR3 length: 14 residues. Trimming removed 4 bases from V and 0 bases from J, with 10 bases in between. Germline V gene data show CDR1 as MNHNY and CDR2 as SVGAGI (reference sequence). The CDR3 region is CASSSPPDSYEQYF. CDR3 DNA: TGTGCCAGCAGTTCCCCGCCCGACTCCTACGAGCAGTACTTC.

The rearrangement joins TRBV11-1 to TRBJ2-6; TRBD1 might be the D (5 bases). The ends were cut back, 4 bases at V and 2 bases at J, with 27 bases in the middle. This CDR3 is built from 21 residues. Germline V gene lookup returns CDR1 SGHAT and CDR2 FQDESV (reference sequence). In DNA, the CDR3 is TGTGCCAGCAGCTCCAGGCTCAGGGTAGGCCTCTTGTTAGCTGGGGCCAACGTCCTGACTTTC. Its translation is CASSSRLRVGLLLAGANVLTF.